This section outlines one TCR beta chain sequence together with its context. Antigen specificity is unknown. Other DNA sequences in this sample translate to the same CDR3. The assay was immunoSEQ multiplex PCR, and TCRdb's table has in-frame clones only and misses some. Seen here are fewer than 50,000 clones, around 92% observed once, and the top ten hold approximately 0.62%. This specimen comes from a study of OX40 agonist ivuxolimab in advanced cancers. Regarding the study as a whole: At doses 0.1 to 3.0 mg/kg, CD4+ and CD8+ clones expanded.

There are 14 residues in the CDR3. V lost 2 bases to trimming and J lost 2 bases, with 7 bases between them. Germline V gene sequence: CDR1 SGHTA, CDR2 FQGNSA. The specimen comprised CD4+ or CD8+ T cells sorted from blood, sampled in a trial of the OX40 agonist ivuxolimab. This rearrangement joins TRBV7-2 to TRBJ2-1; D is tentatively TRBD1 or TRBD2 (5 bases each). The clonotype originates from an adult with an advanced solid tumor such as melanoma, head and neck, liver or kidney cancer. CDR3 sequence reads: CASSLMGAYNEQFF. Here the CDR3 DNA reads TGTGCCAGCAGCTTAATGGGGGCCTACAATGAGCAGTTCTTC. Full variable domain (rest looked up from reference TRBV7-2 and TRBJ2-1): GAGVSQSPSNKVTEKGKDVELRCDPISGHTALYWYRQSLGQGLEFLIYFQGNSAPDKSGLPSDRFSAERTGGSVSTLTIQRTQQEDSAVYLCASSLMGAYNEQFFGPGTRLTVL.